The clone carrying this TCR beta chain was observed a few times. Deletions cut 3 bases from V and 5 bases from J, with 13 bases between. The CDR3 runs to 15 residues. Germline values: CDR1 LGHNA, CDR2 YSLEER. These data are taken from a study of response to subunit inactivated influenza vaccine. MiXCR, applied by TCRdb to the RT-PCR reads, yields one record per CDR3 protein. The data hold some 640,000 distinct CDR3 sequences, with about 15% observed a single time. Material: PBMCs from blood, obtained 14 to 15 days before vaccination. This TCR came from a man in his forties or fifties who received an inactivated influenza vaccine. The rearrangement uses TRBV4-3 and TRBJ1-4; the D gene is possibly TRBD1 (6 bases). The CDR3 here is CASSQRTARNEKLFF. The DNA of the CDR3 is TGCGCCAGCAGCCAGAGGACAGCCCGAAATGAAAAACTGTTTTTT.